This T cell receptor (beta chain) was profiled in a study of siplizumab effects on memory and regulatory T cells. Roughly 1.1 x 10^5 TCR templates were measured in each sample. The method was immunoSEQ multiplex PCR; TCRdb's version includes in-frame clones alone and lacks a portion of them. This sample has some 100,000 clones; around 90% occur once, and the top ten carry roughly 2.7%. Study-wide results and caveats: Many proliferating CD4+ or CD8+ clones remained unclassified. Roughly 75-96% of them could not be assigned either a naive or a memory phenotype. Alloreactive sequences tracing back to unstimulated CD4+ memory cells fell significantly with siplizumab. Major contributors to the alloresponse seemed to be naive T cells, which also appeared more diverse than memory cells.

With respect to this clone: What it binds is not known.

Trimming cost V 6 bases and J 7 bases, with 16 bases left between them. The germline V gene encodes CDR1 ENHRY and CDR2 SYGVKD. The CDR3 consists of 14 residues. The V gene is TRBV10-3, the J gene TRBJ1-5; D might be TRBD1 (6 bases). The sequenced sample was CD4+ T cells sorted from blood. This sequence was found in a human donor in good health. Some clones in this sample may be carry-over from other donors' samples. CDR3 coding DNA: TGTGCCATCAGCCCCGACAGGTTCGAGCAGCCCCAGCATTTT. The encoded protein is CAISPDRFEQPQHF.